This T cell receptor beta chain originates from a study of Graves' ophthalmopathy and Graves' hyperthyroidism. The germline V gene has CDR1 SGDLS and CDR2 YYNGEE. V shed 2 bases and J shed 0 bases, with 9 bases lying between them. The CDR3 is made up of 15 amino acids. Amplification of TCR beta CDR3 regions used RNA transcripts. Following a first-round RT-PCR that used HTBI primers, a second-round multiplex PCR was carried out. TCRdb called the multiplex PCR reads again in MiXCR, with one record for every CDR3 protein. Of about 390,000 distinct CDR3 sequences in the sample, about a sixth are singletons; the top ten hold 2% to 3%. This clonotype came up a few times.

The chain recombines TRBV9 with TRBJ1-3, with a weak D call TRBD1 (5 bases). This TCR was recovered from an adult woman with stable Graves' hyperthyroidism. Sequencing used peripheral blood. CDR3 residues: CASSVSGASGNTIYF. CDR3 nucleotide sequence: TGTGCCAGCAGCGTTTCTGGGGCCTCTGGAAACACCATATATTTT.